These 27 T cell receptor beta chains share one sample of origin, sequenced in a study of T cell responses to AZD1222 COVID-19 vaccine (dated by TCRdb to the early 2020s). The protocol used for the library was the immunoSEQ multiplex PCR assay. TCRdb stores this immuneACCESS table with in-frame sequences only. Part of the clones is absent; in the studies checked, under half of the shortfall reflects unresolved V genes, and no reason is known for the rest. This sample lists roughly 120,000 clones; 87% were detected once. Clones ranked in the top ten supply about 3% of the sample. The time point label for this specimen denotes: baseline before first vaccination. Sample: peripheral blood, taken on day 0 of AZD1222 vaccination. These receptors all stem from an adult in good health.

The V gene is TRBV19, the J gene TRBJ2-7; 7 nucleotides align to TRBD1. Germline values: CDR1 LNHDA, CDR2 SQIVND (reference sequence). The CDR3 covers 11 residues. The V and J ends lost 8 bases and 3 bases, in that order; junction bases with no gene match: 1. This CDR3 is CASGDSYEQYF. The CDR3 nucleotides are TGTGCCAGTGGGGACAGCTACGAGCAGTACTTC.

V usage is TRBV7-2 and J usage is TRBJ2-5; D is uncertain. The CDR3 has 13 residues. V was clipped by 4 bases and J by 1 base, with 7 bases between them. Germline loops: CDR1 SGHTA, CDR2 FQGNSA. The CDR3, as DNA: TGTGCCAGCAGCTCCGGATCCCAAGAGACCCAGTACTTC. Encoded protein: CASSSGSQETQYF. The variable domain in full, completed from reference TRBV7-2 and TRBJ2-5, reads GAGVSQSPSNKVTEKGKDVELRCDPISGHTALYWYRQSLGQGLEFLIYFQGNSAPDKSGLPSDRFSAERTGGSVSTLTIQRTQQEDSAVYLCASSSGSQETQYFGPGTRLLVL.

This chain uses TRBV6-6 with TRBJ2-3, with TRBD1 as a possible D gene (5 bases). This CDR3 region has 14 residues. V lost 5 bases and J lost 9, with 18 bases in between. The germline V gene has CDR1 MNHNY and CDR2 SVGAGI (reference sequence). The CDR3 coding sequence is TGTGCCAGCAGTGGGTCCGGCGTCAGGGAAACGCAGTATTTT. Protein product: CASSGSGVRETQYF.

The chain couples TRBV9 to TRBJ2-5; 8 bases are a match to TRBD1. This CDR3 comprises 15 residues. The trim removed 3 bases at V and 7 bases at J, leaving 11 bases unmatched. The germline V gene encodes CDR1 SGDLS and CDR2 YYNGEE. DNA of the CDR3: TGTGCCAGCAGCGAGACAGGGGCCCTGGTAGGGACCCAGTACTTC. This translates into CASSETGALVGTQYF.

This clone was observed a handful of times. The rearrangement joins TRBV3-1 (or the pseudogene TRBV3-2) to TRBJ1-6; the D is unclear. The ends were cut back, 5 bases at V and 0 bases at J, with 11 bases in the middle. CDR3 length: 16 residues. Germline V gene data show CDR1 as LGHDT and CDR2 as YNNKEL (reference sequence). CDR3 DNA sequence: TGTGCCAGCAGCGACTTCAAGCGCTCCTATAATTCACCCCTCCACTTT. Its translation: CASSDFKRSYNSPLHF.

This sequence joins TRBV6-4 and TRBJ1-1; the D is unclear. The CDR3 loop spans 15 amino acids. V was shortened by 6 bases and J by 0 bases, with 14 bases between the two germline ends. Germline V gene lookup returns CDR1 MRHNA and CDR2 SNTAGT. CDR3 protein: CASRLDPQMNTEAFF. The CDR3 nucleotides read TGTGCCAGCAGATTAGACCCACAAATGAACACTGAAGCTTTCTTT.

This rearrangement joins TRBV5-1 to TRBJ2-7, with TRBD2 matching over 7 bases. The germline CDR1 and CDR2 sequences are SGHRS and YFSETQ. This CDR3 spans 15 amino acids. Unmatched junction bases numbered 12, after V lost 4 bases and J lost 5 bases. CDR3 nucleotide sequence: TGCGCCAGCAGCAGTGCTAGCGGTTCTGTACACGAGCAGTACTTC. Residues: CASSSASGSVHEQYF.

This chain links TRBV7-9 with TRBJ2-7; D could derive from TRBD1 or TRBD2 (5 bases each). The CDR3 is made up of 14 amino acids. V lost 5 bases and J 7 bases, leaving 18 bases between the germline ends. Germline CDR1 and CDR2: SEHNR and FQNEAQ (reference sequence). CDR3 region: CASSPGRLREEQYF. CDR3 bases: TGTGCCAGCAGCCCGGGACGTTTGAGAGAAGAGCAGTACTTC.

This sequence joins TRBV27 and TRBJ1-1; no definite D call. Germline-derived CDR1 and CDR2 are MNHEY and SMNVEV (reference sequence). Trimming took 0 bases from V and 6 from J, leaving 8 bases between them. This CDR3 region has 13 residues. CDR3 in amino acids: CASSLSMRSEAFF. CDR3 DNA: TGTGCCAGCAGTTTATCAATGAGGTCTGAAGCTTTCTTT.

V gene TRBV19 combines with J gene TRBJ2-1; TRBD2 aligns across 13 bases. This CDR3 is 16 amino acids long. V shed 5 bases, J shed 6 bases, and the junction held 7 bases outside the gene matches. Germline V CDR1 and CDR2: LNHDA, SQIVND (reference sequence). The CDR3 loop reads CASSPSRTSGGNEQFF. The CDR3 nucleotides are TGTGCCAGTAGTCCCTCTCGGACTAGCGGGGGCAATGAGCAGTTCTTC.

The chain employs TRBV6-5 and TRBJ1-5; TRBD1 agrees at 10 bases. The V and J ends lost 6 bases and 4 bases, in that order; junction bases with no gene match: 0. The CDR3 has 13 residues. CDR1 MNHEY and CDR2 SVGAGI come from the germline V gene. DNA of the CDR3: TGTGCCAGCAGGGGACAGGGGAATCAGCCCCAGCATTTT. It codes for CASRGQGNQPQHF.

This clone was observed once. The chain is built from TRBV4-1 and TRBJ1-1; a possible D gene is TRBD1 (5 bases). The CDR3 is made up of 14 amino acids. The germline V and J ends were trimmed by 3 bases and 4 bases, with 12 bases remaining between them. Germline CDR1 and CDR2: MGHRA and YSYEKL. CDR3 coding DNA: TGCGCCAGCAGCCACCCAGGGCCGAGCACTGAAGCTTTCTTT. Translation gives CASSHPGPSTEAFF.

The chain is built from TRBV29-1 and TRBJ2-4, with D possibly TRBD2 on 6 matching bases. The CDR3 sequence is 12 residues long. The V and J ends lost 6 bases and 11 bases respectively, with 17 bases between them. Germline-derived CDR1 and CDR2 are SQVTM and ANQGSEA. The CDR3 DNA sequence: TGCAGCGTACGTAGGGACTGGACCTTTCAGTACTTC. This sequence encodes CSVRRDWTFQYF.

This clone has just one count. V gene TRBV18 combines with J gene TRBJ2-3; TRBD2 aligns across 7 bases. CDR1 is KGHSH and CDR2 is LQKENI in the germline V gene. There are 15 residues in the CDR3. Trimming took 0 bases from V and 5 from J; bases not matched to a gene: 5. This CDR3 reads CASSPPGGFGDTQYF. CDR3 DNA sequence: TGTGCCAGCTCACCACCGGGGGGGTTCGGAGATACGCAGTATTTT.

In this sample, this clone turned up a few times. The V call is TRBV7-3, the J call TRBJ1-2; D is unclear. Trimming pared 2 bases from V and 7 bases from J, leaving 11 bases between. The germline V gene has CDR1 SGHTA and CDR2 FQGTGA. The CDR3 spans 13 residues. Here the CDR3 DNA reads TGTGCCAGCAGCTTAGCCGAGGGTGCTGGCTACACCTTC. Protein sequence: CASSLAEGAGYTF. The whole variable domain, filled in from reference TRBV7-3 and TRBJ1-2, reads GAGVSQTPSNKVTEKGKYVELRCDPISGHTALYWYRQSLGQGPEFLIYFQGTGAADDSGLPNDRFFAVRPEGSVSTLKIQRTERGDSAVYLCASSLAEGAGYTFGSGTRLTVV.

The gene calls are TRBV7-3 and TRBJ2-5; maybe TRBD1 (5 bases). Germline V gene data show CDR1 as SGHTA and CDR2 as FQGTGA. Trimming pared 2 bases from V and 4 bases from J, leaving 14 bases between. This CDR3 spans 15 amino acids. As DNA, the CDR3 is TGTGCCAGCAGCTTAGGGGCTCCATCGACAGAGACCCAGTACTTC. Its translation is CASSLGAPSTETQYF. The whole variable domain, remainder taken from reference TRBV7-3 and TRBJ2-5, is GAGVSQTPSNKVTEKGKYVELRCDPISGHTALYWYRQSLGQGPEFLIYFQGTGAADDSGLPNDRFFAVRPEGSVSTLKIQRTERGDSAVYLCASSLGAPSTETQYFGPGTRLLVL.

The chain recombines TRBV19 with TRBJ1-2; no definite D call. The germline CDR1 and CDR2 sequences are LNHDA and SQIVND (reference sequence). V lost 7 bases, J lost 2 bases, and 11 bases lay in between. The CDR3 runs to 13 residues. Written as DNA, the CDR3 is TGTGCCAGTACCCTCACGGGGAACTATGGCTACACCTTC. It encodes CASTLTGNYGYTF.

The gene calls are TRBV2 and TRBJ1-5, with D unresolved. V lost 8 bases to trimming and J lost 2 bases, with 13 bases between them. The CDR3 is made up of 14 amino acids. CDR1 is SNHLY, CDR2 FYNNEI, per germline. The CDR3 region is CASAMEWGNQPQHF. The DNA of the CDR3 is TGTGCCAGCGCTATGGAGTGGGGCAATCAGCCCCAGCATTTT.

The rearrangement uses TRBV3-1 (or the pseudogene TRBV3-2) and TRBJ1-1; no reliable D call. Germline CDR1 and CDR2: LGHDT and YNNKEL (reference sequence). Trimming cost V 6 bases and J 1 base, with 6 bases left between them. This CDR3 has 12 residues. This CDR3 reads CASSKSNTEAFF. As DNA, the CDR3 is TGTGCCAGCAGTAAATCGAACACTGAAGCTTTCTTT.

The rearrangement links TRBV19 to TRBJ1-3; a weak D match, TRBD1 (6 bases). CDR1 is LNHDA and CDR2 is SQIVND in the germline V gene (reference sequence). Trimming stripped 5 bases from V and 2 bases from J, with 19 bases between. The CDR3 spans 17 residues. The CDR3 DNA follows: TGTGCCAGTAGTTCCCACCTCGGGACAACTACTGGAAACACCATATATTTT. This gives the protein CASSSHLGTTTGNTIYF.

V and J are TRBV5-1 and TRBJ2-5; D is undetermined. Germline V lookup: CDR1 SGHRS, CDR2 YFSETQ. The V end lost 4 bases, the J end lost 5 bases, and 12 bases lay between the germline ends. The CDR3 runs 13 residues. CDR3 loop: CASSPPTLETQYF. CDR3 bases: TGCGCCAGCAGCCCCCCTACGCTTGAGACCCAGTACTTC.

This clone has a single count. The rearrangement uses TRBV9 and TRBJ2-2; a weak D match, TRBD2 (5 bases). From germline, CDR1 is SGDLS and CDR2 YYNGEE. Trimming cost V 0 bases and J 1 base, with 7 bases left between them. The CDR3 is 15 amino acids. The CDR3 sequence: CASSVDGGNTGELFF. As DNA, the CDR3 is TGTGCCAGCAGCGTAGATGGAGGGAACACCGGGGAGCTGTTTTTT.

The J gene is TRBJ2-2, the V gene TRBV5-5; TRBD1 matches at 9 bases. Germline V lookup: CDR1 SGHKS, CDR2 YYEKEE (reference sequence). J lost 4 bases, V lost 1 base, and 5 bases had no gene match. The CDR3 consists of 16 residues. The CDR3, as DNA: TGTGCCAGCAGCTTGTCGGGACAGGGAATCACCGGGGAGCTGTTTTTT. This encodes CASSLSGQGITGELFF. Together with reference TRBV5-5 and TRBJ2-2, the CDR3 gives the full variable domain: DAGVTQSPTHLIKTRGQQVTLRCSPISGHKSVSWYQQVLGQGPQFIFQYYEKEERGRGNFPDRFSARQFPNYSSELNVNALLLGDSALYLCASSLSGQGITGELFFGEGSRLTVL.

The V and J genes are TRBV18 and TRBJ2-1; TRBD1 is a possible D gene (6 bases). Trimming cost V 1 base and J 9 bases, with 25 bases left between them. Germline V gives CDR1 KGHSH, CDR2 LQKENI. CDR3 size: 18 residues. The CDR3 loop is CASSPLESGTRPRVEQFF. DNA of the CDR3: TGTGCCAGCTCACCACTCGAGTCCGGGACACGACCGAGGGTTGAGCAGTTCTTC.

This chain uses TRBV29-1 with TRBJ1-2; D possibly corresponds to TRBD1 (6 bases). V gave up 3 bases and J gave up 1 base, with 15 bases separating them. Germline lookup yields CDR1 SQVTM and CDR2 ANQGSEA. This CDR3 contains 15 residues. DNA of the CDR3: TGCAGCGTTGATCTCCAGGGGATTGATAACTATGGCTACACCTTC. Encoded protein: CSVDLQGIDNYGYTF.

The chain couples TRBV6-5 to TRBJ1-5; D perhaps matches TRBD1 (6 bases). The length of the CDR3 is 15 residues. Germline CDR1 MNHEY, CDR2 SVGAGI. Trimming pared 7 bases from V and 6 bases from J, leaving 19 bases between. Here the CDR3 reads CASTRGGAESQPQHF. CDR3 in DNA: TGTGCCAGCACCCGGGGGGGGGCCGAAAGTCAGCCCCAGCATTTT.

The chain couples TRBV5-1 to TRBJ2-2, with D perhaps matching TRBD2 (5 bases). The ends were cut back, 1 base at V and 5 bases at J, with 12 bases in the middle. The germline V gene encodes CDR1 SGHRS and CDR2 YFSETQ. CDR3 length equals 15 residues. The CDR3 nucleotides are TGCGCCAGCAGCTTGTATGGGAGCCCGACCGGGGAGCTGTTTTTT. Translation: CASSLYGSPTGELFF.